The rows below give T cell receptor beta chains drawn from one sample of a study of radiotherapy plus CTLA-4 blockade in lung cancer. Data came from immunoSEQ multiplex PCR; TCRdb stores just in-frame clones and leaves some out. This table has 90,000 or so clones, around 86% appearing once. Material: peripheral blood, obtained from a patient treated with radiotherapy plus ipilimumab. The receptors were gathered from a human donor with non-small cell lung cancer who had a partial response to radiotherapy plus ipilimumab. CDR3s include the opening cysteine and the closing phenylalanine or tryptophan. D genes are given only for firm matches. Size values are once, few and many counts, or a class for expanded clones, and some rows have none.

d_call | clone_size | j_call | cdr3_length | v_call | cdr3_nt | cdr3_aa
TRBD2 | NA | TRBJ2-1 | 14 | TRBV28 | TGTGCCAGCAGTAGCGGGAGCTCCTACAATGAGCAGTTCTTC | CASSSGSSYNEQFF
NA | NA | TRBJ1-6 | 15 | TRBV18 | TGTGCCAGCTCACCCCAGCTTACCCTCGGGTCACCCCTCCACTTT | CASSPQLTLGSPLHF
NA | NA | TRBJ1-5 | 18 | TRBV27 | TGTGCCAGCAGTTTAGGCCCCCCGCGGGGTTTGAGCAATCAGCCCCAGCATTTT | CASSLGPPRGLSNQPQHF
NA | NA | TRBJ2-1 | 12 | TRBV13 | TGTGCCAGCAGCTTAGCCCGCAATGAGCAGTTCTTC | CASSLARNEQFF
TRBD1 | NA | TRBJ1-1 | 13 | TRBV27 | TGTGCCAGCAGCGAGCGCCGACAGGGAGCGGCTTTCTTT | CASSERRQGAAFF
TRBD2 | NA | TRBJ2-5 | 14 | TRBV30 | TGTGCCTGGGGGACTAGCGGGGCACAAGAGACCCAGTACTTC | CAWGTSGAQETQYF
TRBD1 | NA | TRBJ1-2 | 14 | TRBV7-9 | TGTGCCAGCAGTAACGCCGGACAGGGGGCTGGCTACACCTTC | CASSNAGQGAGYTF
TRBD1 | NA | TRBJ2-6 | 17 | TRBV11-3 | TGTGCCAGCAGCCCCGGACAGGGGGACTCTGGGGCCAACGTCCTGACTTTC | CASSPGQGDSGANVLTF
NA | NA | TRBJ1-2 | 13 | TRBV6-5 | TGTGCCAGCAGTTATTCCCGGAGGGGTGGCTACACCTTC | CASSYSRRGGYTF
TRBD1 | NA | TRBJ1-5 | 16 | TRBV5-8 | TGTGCCAGCAGCGGGGACAGGGGATATAGCAATCAGCCCCAGCATTTT | CASSGDRGYSNQPQHF
NA | NA | TRBJ2-6 | 13 | TRBV15 | TGCGCCACGGGGCTGGGGGGGGCCAACGTCCTGACTTTC | CATGLGGANVLTF
NA | few | TRBJ2-2 | 14 | TRBV6-5 | TGTGCCAGCAGTTTAGCGGCCGTCACCGGGGAGCTGTTTTTT | CASSLAAVTGELFF
TRBD2 | NA | TRBJ2-1 | 19 | TRBV15 | TGTGCCACCAGCCGAGGACTAGCGGGGGGGACTTTCTCCTACAATGAGCAGTTCTTC | CATSRGLAGGTFSYNEQFF
NA | NA | TRBJ1-3 | 14 | TRBV7-2 | TGTGCCAGCAGCCGACAGCACTCTGGAAACACCATATATTTT | CASSRQHSGNTIYF
TRBD1 | NA | TRBJ1-4 | 15 | TRBV4-2 | TGTGCCAGCAGCCATGCCCGGGACAGAAATGAAAAACTGTTTTTT | CASSHARDRNEKLFF
TRBD2 | NA | TRBJ2-5 | 15 | TRBV7-9 | TGTGCCAGCAGACCTTACGGGACTAGCGGGACCAAGTGGGACTTC | CASRPYGTSGTKWDF
NA | NA | TRBJ1-2 | 14 | TRBV28 | TGTGCCAGCAGTTTAAGGGCAGGGATTGGCGGCTACACCTTC | CASSLRAGIGGYTF
NA | NA | TRBJ1-1 | 10 | TRBV29-1 | TGCAGCGTTGAACGGTGGGAAGCTTTCTTT | CSVERWEAFF
TRBD1 | NA | TRBJ1-6 | 15 | TRBV10-3 | TGTGCCATCAGGGCGGACAGGGCGTACTTGTCACCCCTCCACTTT | CAIRADRAYLSPLHF
TRBD2 | NA | TRBJ2-7 | 16 | TRBV6-1 | TGTGCCAGCAGTGAAGTCCCCCAGCGGGATTGCCACGAGCAGTACTTC | CASSEVPQRDCHEQYF
NA | NA | TRBJ1-5 | 15 | TRBV28 | TGTGCCAGTATTGGGGGAGGGGGAGGCAATCAGCCCCAGCATTTT | CASIGGGGGNQPQHF
NA | NA | TRBJ2-7 | 14 | TRBV7-9 | TGTGCCAGCAGCTTGAGAGGCTCACCCTACGAGCAGTACTTC | CASSLRGSPYEQYF
NA | once | TRBJ2-1 | 16 | TRBV28 | TGTGCCAGCAGTTTATCAGGCAGCCGCGTTGAGAATGCGCAGTTCTTC | CASSLSGSRVENAQFF
TRBD1 | NA | TRBJ1-5 | 12 | TRBV7-2 | TGTGCCAGCAGCCACGGACAGGGGAAACTGCATTTT | CASSHGQGKLHF
NA | NA | TRBJ1-1 | 14 | TRBV7-2 | TGTGCCAGCAGCTTATTCTCTGCGGACACTGAAGCTTTCTTT | CASSLFSADTEAFF
TRBD1 | NA | TRBJ2-4 | 17 | TRBV4-1 | TGCGCCAGCAGCCAAGGAAGTTCAGGGGGAGCCAAAAACATTCAGTACTTC | CASSQGSSGGAKNIQYF
TRBD1 | NA | TRBJ1-1 | 14 | TRBV7-9 | TGTGCCAGCAGTCCCGACAGGGCAAGCACTGAAGCTTTCTTT | CASSPDRASTEAFF
NA | NA | TRBJ2-1 | 16 | TRBV28 | TGTGCCAGCAGTCCCTTAGGGAGCGAGCCCTACAATGAGCAGTTCTTC | CASSPLGSEPYNEQFF
NA | NA | TRBJ2-1 | 16 | TRBV5-4 | TGTGCCAGCAGCACTCAACGCGGGGGCACCTACAATGAGCAGTTCTTC | CASSTQRGGTYNEQFF
NA | NA | TRBJ2-1 | 16 | TRBV15 | TGTGCCACCAGCAGAGTTACGGGAACTATCTACAATGAGCAGTTCTTC | CATSRVTGTIYNEQFF
TRBD2 | NA | TRBJ2-2 | 16 | TRBV7-8 | TGTGCCAGCAGCCCGTCGGGACTAGCGGGAGCCGGGGAGCTGTTTTTT | CASSPSGLAGAGELFF